This passage covers 26 T cell receptor beta chains from one sample sequenced in a study of T cell responses to AZD1222 COVID-19 vaccine. The method was immunoSEQ multiplex PCR; TCRdb's version includes in-frame clones alone and lacks a portion of them. The sample has about 110,000 clones; about four fifths are singletons. The sample in question was peripheral blood, obtained on day 0 of AZD1222 vaccination. These receptors were collected from an adult in good health.

This sequence joins TRBV6-5 and TRBJ2-7; D is ambiguous. This CDR3 is 12 amino acids long. CDR1 and CDR2 from the germline V gene are MNHEY and SVGAGI. Between the trimmed V and J ends, which lost 8 bases and 6 bases, there was a span of 14 bases. The CDR3 loop is CASVKYPSEQYF. CDR3 sequence (DNA): TGTGCCAGCGTGAAGTATCCCTCCGAGCAGTACTTC.

V usage is TRBV7-8 and J usage is TRBJ2-1; D gene unclear. The germline gives CDR1 SGHVS, CDR2 FQNEAQ. The length of the CDR3 is 13 residues. V was trimmed by 1 base and J by 8 bases, leaving 9 bases between them. CDR3: CASSLVGGYEQFF. The CDR3 DNA is TGTGCCAGCAGCTTAGTCGGCGGTTATGAGCAGTTCTTC.

The gene calls are TRBV28 and TRBJ1-3; D perhaps matches TRBD1 (5 bases). CDR3 length: 15 residues. V was shortened by 4 bases and J by 2 bases, with 12 bases between the two germline ends. CDR1 MDHEN and CDR2 SYDVKM come from the germline V gene. CDR3 sequence reads: CASSSKLGPGNTIYF. CDR3 coding DNA: TGTGCCAGCAGTTCTAAGCTGGGGCCTGGAAACACCATATATTTT. The full variable domain, its missing parts supplied by reference TRBV28 and TRBJ1-3, is DVKVTQSSRYLVKRTGEKVFLECVQDMDHENMFWYRQDPGLGLRLIYFSYDVKMKEKGDIPEGYSVSREKKERFSLILESASTNQTSMYLCASSSKLGPGNTIYFGEGSWLTVV.

V is TRBV28 and J is TRBJ1-2; no clear D gene. Germline loops: CDR1 MDHEN, CDR2 SYDVKM. The V end lost 6 bases, the J end lost 4 bases, and 18 bases lay between the germline ends. There are 15 residues in the CDR3. The DNA of the CDR3 is TGTGCCAGCAGCCCCGGGCGAGGAACTGGCTATGGCTACACCTTC. It encodes CASSPGRGTGYGYTF.

The V call is TRBV19, the J call TRBJ1-5; D is perhaps TRBD1 (6 bases). The CDR3 contains 15 residues. Looked up from germline, CDR1 is LNHDA and CDR2 is SQIVND (reference sequence). V was trimmed by 2 bases and J by 9 bases, leaving 17 bases between them. The CDR3 protein is CASSIMGAGAPPQHF. CDR3 sequence (DNA): TGTGCCAGTAGTATAATGGGGGCAGGGGCGCCGCCCCAGCATTTT.

In this sample, this clone turned up a few times. The gene calls are TRBV5-1 and TRBJ2-5, with 8 nucleotides matching TRBD2. The CDR3 covers 17 residues. With 1 base clipped from V and 5 bases from J, the junction kept 13 bases outside the gene matches. Germline lookup yields CDR1 SGHRS and CDR2 YFSETQ. CDR3 DNA: TGCGCCAGCAGCTTGACCTATTTTCCGGGGGGGCTTGAGACCCAGTACTTC. It codes for CASSLTYFPGGLETQYF.

This rearrangement joins TRBV2 to TRBJ2-2; TRBD2 aligns across 7 bases. Looked up from germline, CDR1 is SNHLY and CDR2 is FYNNEI. With V trimmed by 11 bases and J by 4 bases, 10 bases remained unmatched. The length of the CDR3 is 14 residues. The chain's CDR3 is CASKWEGGTGELFF. The CDR3 region has the DNA TGTGCCTCTAAGTGGGAGGGAGGCACCGGGGAGCTGTTTTTT.

Many counts were recorded for this clone. V usage is TRBV2 and J usage is TRBJ2-2, with D hard to call. Trimming pared 4 bases from V and 7 bases from J, leaving 7 bases between. This CDR3 comprises 12 residues. CDR1 SNHLY and CDR2 FYNNEI come from the germline V gene. The CDR3 loop reads CASSVDGGELFF. In nucleotides, the CDR3 is TGTGCCAGCAGTGTGGATGGCGGGGAGCTGTTTTTT.

This clone appeared once. The chain couples TRBV7-2 to TRBJ2-5; D call uncertain. Germline CDR1 reads SGHTA; CDR2 reads FQGNSA. The CDR3 contains 13 residues. Trimming left V 5 bases short and J 7 bases short, with 14 bases between. CDR3 protein: CASSPSQDGTQYF. CDR3 nucleotides: TGTGCCAGCAGCCCATCCCAAGACGGGACCCAGTACTTC.

The chain's CDR3 is CASREGWIRPQHF. In DNA, the CDR3 is TGTGCCAGCAGGGAGGGGTGGATAAGGCCCCAGCATTTT. V and J are TRBV28 and TRBJ1-5; D might be TRBD1 (5 bases). This CDR3 is built from 13 residues. Germline loops: CDR1 MDHEN, CDR2 SYDVKM. Trimming left V 6 bases short and J 9 bases short, with 15 bases between.

This chain joins TRBV7-2 and TRBJ2-5; 7 bases are a match to TRBD2. Germline CDR1 is SGHTA and CDR2 is FQGNSA. The junction had 11 bases not matched to a gene; V was cut back by 4 bases and J by 12 bases. The CDR3 runs 13 residues. CDR3 in amino acids: CASSSLQTSREYF. The CDR3 DNA reads TGTGCCAGCAGCTCACTACAGACTAGCCGGGAGTACTTC.

This clone was counted between two and nine times. The CDR3 region has the DNA TGTGCCAGCAGTATCCGACTAGCGTCAACTAGCACAGATACGCAGTATTTT. Translation: CASSIRLASTSTDTQYF. The chain employs TRBV27 and TRBJ2-3; 8 nucleotides agree with TRBD2. Losses at the gene ends were 5 bases for V and 0 bases for J; bases not matched to a gene: 10. The CDR3 totals 17 residues. CDR1 and CDR2 from the germline V gene are MNHEY and SMNVEV (reference sequence).

V usage is TRBV10-3 and J usage is TRBJ2-7; D possibly corresponds to TRBD1 (6 bases). The ends were cut back, 10 bases at V and 2 bases at J, with 15 bases in the middle. There are 13 residues in the CDR3. Germline V gene lookup returns CDR1 ENHRY and CDR2 SYGVKD. The CDR3 loop is CATGTGQTYEQYF. The CDR3 nucleotides are TGTGCCACGGGAACGGGACAAACCTACGAGCAGTACTTC.

V and J are TRBV6-5 and TRBJ2-1, with a possible D match to TRBD1 (5 bases). CDR3 length: 13 amino acids. Deletions cut 3 bases from V and 4 bases from J, with 7 bases between. Germline assignment: CDR1 MNHEY and CDR2 SVGAGI. In nucleotides, the CDR3 is TGTGCCAGCAGTTATGACAGATACAATGAGCAGTTCTTC. This codes for CASSYDRYNEQFF.

The rearrangement links TRBV28 to TRBJ1-3; D may be TRBD1 (5 bases). The V end lost 7 bases, the J end lost 3 bases, and 16 bases lay between the germline ends. Germline V gives CDR1 MDHEN, CDR2 SYDVKM. The CDR3 sequence is 15 residues long. The CDR3 spells CASNQGGTNGNTIYF. As DNA, the CDR3 is TGTGCCAGCAACCAAGGAGGGACTAATGGAAACACCATATATTTT.

J is TRBJ1-1 and V is TRBV19, with D uncertain. The length of the CDR3 is 14 residues. The germline V and J ends were trimmed by 5 bases and 5 bases, with 15 bases remaining between them. Germline V gives CDR1 LNHDA, CDR2 SQIVND (reference sequence). Here the CDR3 reads CASSREVVFTEAFF. In DNA, the CDR3 is TGTGCCAGTAGTCGGGAAGTTGTTTTTACTGAAGCTTTCTTT.

This clone showed up just a few times. The chain couples TRBV2 to TRBJ2-7, with D possibly TRBD1 on 5 matching bases. In germline, CDR1 is SNHLY, CDR2 FYNNEI. With 7 bases removed from V and 0 bases from J, the gap between germline ends came to 13 bases. This CDR3 has 14 amino acids. CDR3 sequence reads: CASKYGDSSYEQYF. The CDR3 DNA is TGTGCCAGCAAGTACGGTGACAGCTCCTACGAGCAGTACTTC. The full variable domain, rest sourced from reference TRBV2 and TRBJ2-7, is EPEVTQTPSHQVTQMGQEVILRCVPISNHLYFYWYRQILGQKVEFLVSFYNNEISEKSEIFDDQFSVERPDGSNFTLKIRSTKLEDSAMYFCASKYGDSSYEQYFGPGTRLTVT.

The gene calls are TRBV5-1 and TRBJ1-2; tentative D call: TRBD1 (5 bases). Germline CDR1 and CDR2: SGHRS and YFSETQ. Trimming removed 4 bases from V and 11 bases from J, with 21 bases in between. This CDR3 contains 14 residues. The CDR3 here is CASSLRPGPEGYTF. CDR3 sequence (DNA): TGCGCCAGCAGCCTCCGGCCGGGGCCGGAGGGATACACCTTC.

The chain joins TRBV19 to TRBJ1-2; no definite D call. The CDR3 contains 11 residues. Trimming removed 3 bases from V and 7 bases from J, with 6 bases in between. Looked up from germline, CDR1 is LNHDA and CDR2 is SQIVND (reference sequence). The CDR3 reads CASSISLGYTF. CDR3 sequence (DNA): TGTGCCAGTAGTATTTCACTTGGCTACACCTTC.

This chain links TRBV5-1 with TRBJ2-1, with a possible D match to TRBD2 (6 bases). V lost 2 bases and J lost 8, with 11 bases in between. CDR1 is SGHRS, CDR2 YFSETQ, per germline. The CDR3 loop spans 13 amino acids. This chain's CDR3 is CASSLAAGHEQFF. DNA of the CDR3: TGCGCCAGCAGCTTAGCCGCGGGACATGAGCAGTTCTTC.

The chain carries TRBV2 and TRBJ1-6, with D tentatively TRBD1 (5 bases). The V and J ends lost 7 bases and 13 bases respectively, with 20 bases between them. Germline CDR1 is SNHLY and CDR2 is FYNNEI. This CDR3 is built from 14 residues. This CDR3 reads CASTPGTGRPPLHF. CDR3 in DNA: TGTGCCAGCACCCCCGGGACGGGGCGTCCCCCCCTCCACTTT.

DNA of the CDR3: TGTGCCAGCAGCTCCGGGACAGCGCTGGGCGTCCTGACTTTC. The encoded protein is CASSSGTALGVLTF. The chain combines TRBV7-9 with TRBJ2-6, with 7 bases that match TRBD1. The CDR3 is made up of 14 amino acids. After removal of 4 bases from V and 12 bases from J, the junction contained 9 bases not matched to a gene. Germline assignment: CDR1 SEHNR and CDR2 FQNEAQ (reference sequence).

A single count supports this clone. The chain carries TRBV11-2 and TRBJ2-6; D ambiguous. This CDR3 is 16 amino acids long. Germline-derived CDR1 and CDR2 are SGHAT and FQNNGV. The germline V and J ends were trimmed by 7 bases and 4 bases, with 17 bases remaining between them. CDR3 residues: CASTTIAVTGANVLTF. In DNA, the CDR3 is TGTGCCAGCACCACAATAGCCGTCACAGGGGCCAACGTCCTGACTTTC.

The V and J genes are TRBV5-4 and TRBJ2-1; TRBD2 might be the D (5 bases). V lost 4 bases and J 8 bases, leaving 16 bases between the germline ends. Germline CDR1 is SGHNT and CDR2 is YYREEE (reference sequence). The CDR3 extends over 14 amino acids. The CDR3: CASSPTRSRDEQFF. In DNA, the CDR3 is TGTGCCAGCAGCCCCACTAGGAGTAGGGATGAGCAGTTCTTC.

This chain links TRBV4-3 with TRBJ2-3; 11 nucleotides line up with TRBD2. The trim removed 1 base at V and 7 bases at J, leaving 4 bases unmatched. Germline CDR1 LGHNA, CDR2 YSLEER. The CDR3 totals 15 residues. CDR3 DNA sequence: TGCGCCAGCAGCCAAGCACTAGCGGGAGAGAATACGCAGTATTTT. The encoded protein is CASSQALAGENTQYF.

The chain has TRBV7-9 and TRBJ2-7; D unclear. CDR1 SEHNR and CDR2 FQNEAQ come from the germline V gene (reference sequence). V lost 3 bases and J 0 bases, leaving 12 bases between the germline ends. The CDR3 totals 15 residues. CDR3 DNA: TGTGCCAGCAGCTTTGGCCGTGGCAGCTCCTACGAGCAGTACTTC. Translated, it gives CASSFGRGSSYEQYF. The entire variable domain, with the rest obtained from reference TRBV7-9 and TRBJ2-7, is as follows: DTGVSQNPRHKITKRGQNVTFRCDPISEHNRLYWYRQTLGQGPEFLTYFQNEAQLEKSRLLSDRFSAERPKGSFSTLEIQRTEQGDSAMYLCASSFGRGSSYEQYFGPGTRLTVT.